A selection of T cell receptor beta chains follows, all from one sample in a study of cytomegalovirus exposure and HLA in healthy donors. Sequencing was performed with immunoSEQ multiplex PCR; in TCRdb, only in-frame clones are kept and a portion is missing. The sample lists about 180,000 clones, over 65% occurring once. The sequenced sample was PBMCs. Source of these receptors: a woman aged 55 to 70 in good health and CMV-seropositive. Both conserved end residues are part of each CDR3. The order of the fields is CDR3 length, clone size, V gene, J gene, D gene, CDR3 DNA, CDR3 protein. D genes are given only for firm matches. The size of a clone is reported for some rows only, either as once, few or many, or as a class for expanded clones.

length: 13
size: few
V: TRBV30
J: TRBJ2-5
D: -
DNA: TGTGCCTGGAGAAAGACAGGGGCGGGGGCCCAGTACTTC
CDR3: CAWRKTGAGAQYF

length: 12
size: -
V: TRBV30
J: TRBJ2-2
D: -
DNA: TGTGCCTGGAGTGTGGGGGGACGGGGGCTGTTTTTT
CDR3: CAWSVGGRGLFF

length: 14
size: -
V: TRBV4-2
J: TRBJ2-5
D: -
DNA: TGTGCCAGCAGCGAAAGGGGGGGAGTAAAGACCCAGTACTTC
CDR3: CASSERGGVKTQYF

length: 16
size: -
V: TRBV28
J: TRBJ2-5
D: TRBD1
DNA: TGTGCCAGCAGTCCCTCCGGGACAGGTCACCAAGAGACCCAGTACTTC
CDR3: CASSPSGTGHQETQYF

length: 15
size: few
V: TRBV9
J: TRBJ2-5
D: TRBD2
DNA: TGTGCCAGCAGCCCTTCCGGGGGGGCCCAAGAGACCCAGTACTTC
CDR3: CASSPSGGAQETQYF

length: 15
size: -
V: TRBV9
J: TRBJ2-2
D: TRBD1
DNA: TGTGCCAGCAGTAAGGACAGGGTGAGCACCGGGGAGCTGTTTTTT
CDR3: CASSKDRVSTGELFF

length: 15
size: -
V: TRBV5-4
J: TRBJ2-1
D: TRBD2
DNA: TGTGCCAGCAGCTTAGGCGGGAGCGCCTACAATGAGCAGTTCTTC
CDR3: CASSLGGSAYNEQFF

length: 14
size: -
V: TRBV14
J: TRBJ2-5
D: -
DNA: TGTGCCAGCAGCCAAGATTGGAGGCAAGAGACCCAGTACTTC
CDR3: CASSQDWRQETQYF

length: 13
size: -
V: TRBV2
J: TRBJ2-7
D: -
DNA: TGTGCCAGCAGCGACGGTATCGGGTACGAGCAGTACTTC
CDR3: CASSDGIGYEQYF

length: 15
size: -
V: TRBV19
J: TRBJ2-1
D: -
DNA: TGTGCCAGTAGTATAGGCGGGAACTCCTACAATGAGCAGTTCTTC
CDR3: CASSIGGNSYNEQFF

length: 15
size: -
V: TRBV4-1
J: TRBJ2-5
D: -
DNA: TGCGCCAGCAGCCAATTTACTAGTGGAGGAGAGACCCAGTACTTC
CDR3: CASSQFTSGGETQYF

length: 14
size: -
V: TRBV27
J: TRBJ2-5
D: -
DNA: TGTGCCAGCAGCACCCCTAACAGGGTGGAGACCCAGTACTTC
CDR3: CASSTPNRVETQYF

length: 14
size: few
V: TRBV7-2
J: TRBJ2-7
D: -
DNA: TGTGCCAGCAGCCCCCGACTTCTGCATGACGAGCAGTACTTC
CDR3: CASSPRLLHDEQYF

length: 15
size: few
V: TRBV2
J: TRBJ2-7
D: TRBD2
DNA: TGTGCCAGCAGCGAGGGACTAGCGGGAGCTAGAGAGCAGTACTTC
CDR3: CASSEGLAGAREQYF

length: 15
size: -
V: TRBV5-4
J: TRBJ2-5
D: -
DNA: TGTGCCAGCAGCCCTATCTCCGACATTCAAGAGACCCAGTACTTC
CDR3: CASSPISDIQETQYF

length: 16
size: -
V: TRBV30
J: TRBJ2-5
D: -
DNA: TGTGCCTGGAGTGTAAAGGGGCGGGGGCCCTTAGAGACCCAGTACTTC
CDR3: CAWSVKGRGPLETQYF

length: 14
size: -
V: TRBV9
J: TRBJ2-2
D: -
DNA: TGTGCCAGCACCCCGGGACAGAACACCGGGGAGCTGTTTTTT
CDR3: CASTPGQNTGELFF

length: 22
size: -
V: TRBV9
J: TRBJ2-1
D: -
DNA: TGTGCCAGCAGCCACGCGGTATCTACCAGGGGCCACCGACCCCCCGGAAACAATGAGCAGTTCTTC
CDR3: CASSHAVSTRGHRPPGNNEQFF

length: 14
size: few
V: TRBV5-1
J: TRBJ1-2
D: TRBD1
DNA: TGCGCCAGCAGCTTAGACAGGGGGCTCGGTGGCTACACCTTC
CDR3: CASSLDRGLGGYTF

length: 14
size: -
V: TRBV7-9
J: TRBJ2-1
D: -
DNA: TGTGCCAGCAGCCGAAGAGACAGCTACAATGAGCAGTTCTTC
CDR3: CASSRRDSYNEQFF

length: 14
size: once
V: TRBV4-1
J: TRBJ2-1
D: -
DNA: TGCGCCAGCAGCCAAGTGCTAGCCAAGAATGAGCAGTTCTTC
CDR3: CASSQVLAKNEQFF

length: 13
size: few
V: TRBV30
J: TRBJ2-7
D: TRBD2
DNA: TGTGCCTGGAGTAAACTAGCGGGAAGGGAGCAGTACTTC
CDR3: CAWSKLAGREQYF

length: 13
size: -
V: TRBV30
J: TRBJ1-1
D: -
DNA: TGTGCCTGGAGCCTACAGCAAATCACTGAAGCTTTCTTT
CDR3: CAWSLQQITEAFF

length: 13
size: -
V: TRBV2
J: TRBJ2-1
D: -
DNA: TGTGCCAGCAAGTCAGGTTCGGATAATGAGCAGTTCTTC
CDR3: CASKSGSDNEQFF